This is a list of T cell receptor beta chains from one sample in a study of cytomegalovirus exposure and HLA in healthy donors. Data came from immunoSEQ multiplex PCR; TCRdb stores just in-frame clones and leaves some out. The sample has over 100,000 clones; 73% are singletons. Sequenced material: PBMCs. The receptors come from a man aged 40-49 years in good health and CMV-seronegative. Both conserved end residues are part of each CDR3. The D gene is left open where the match is weak. Size values are once, few and many counts, or a class for expanded clones, and some rows have none.

>few|.|TRBV5-1|TRBJ2-1
CASSLMSSYNEQFF
TGCGCCAGCAGCTTGATGAGTTCCTACAATGAGCAGTTCTTC
>.|.|TRBV6-6|TRBJ2-1
CASSYTSPNYNEQFF
TGTGCCAGCAGTTATACTAGCCCCAACTACAATGAGCAGTTCTTC
>.|.|TRBV29-1|TRBJ2-7
CSVRENPYEQYF
TGCAGCGTTCGGGAAAACCCCTACGAGCAGTACTTC
>.|TRBD1|TRBV5-1|TRBJ1-2
CASSPGQGLGGYTF
TGCGCCAGCAGCCCGGGACAGGGGTTAGGTGGCTACACCTTC
>few|TRBD1|TRBV5-5|TRBJ1-5
CASSLGTGVRGDQPQHF
TGTGCCAGCAGCTTGGGGACAGGGGTTAGAGGGGATCAGCCCCAGCATTTT
>.|TRBD1|TRBV9|TRBJ2-2
CASSVGQGAVTGELFF
TGTGCCAGCAGCGTAGGGCAGGGGGCCGTAACCGGGGAGCTGTTTTTT
>.|TRBD1|TRBV4-1|TRBJ1-5
CASSQVPTGGNQPQHF
TGCGCCAGCAGCCAAGTGCCGACAGGGGGCAATCAGCCCCAGCATTTT
>.|TRBD1|TRBV30|TRBJ1-5
CAWSTGGAQPQHF
TGTGCCTGGAGTACAGGGGGGGCTCAGCCCCAGCATTTT
>.|TRBD1|TRBV7-2|TRBJ2-3
CASSLIQGARDTQYF
TGTGCCAGCAGCTTGATTCAGGGGGCAAGGGATACGCAGTATTTT
>few|TRBD2|TRBV2|TRBJ2-1
CASSPEGLAAHNEQFF
TGTGCCAGCAGCCCAGAGGGACTAGCGGCCCACAATGAGCAGTTCTTC
>.|.|TRBV5-1|TRBJ1-1
CASSLGPENTEAFF
TGCGCCAGCAGCTTGGGCCCAGAAAACACTGAAGCTTTCTTT
>.|TRBD2|TRBV29-1|TRBJ2-3
CSVPTSGTTDTQYF
TGCAGCGTTCCGACTAGCGGGACCACAGATACGCAGTATTTT
>.|.|TRBV7-2|TRBJ1-5
CASSSDSGNQPQHF
TGTGCCAGCAGCTCAGACAGCGGCAATCAGCCCCAGCATTTT
>.|TRBD2|TRBV6-6|TRBJ2-3
CASDYPTSGSTDTQYF
TGTGCCAGCGATTACCCCACTAGCGGGAGCACAGATACGCAGTATTTT
>.|TRBD1|TRBV7-9|TRBJ2-3
CASSRGTGGTDTQYF
TGTGCCAGCAGCCGGGGGACAGGGGGCACAGATACGCAGTATTTT
>.|.|TRBV19|TRBJ1-2
CASSIPGGPGYTF
TGTGCCAGTAGTATCCCCGGCGGCCCCGGCTACACCTTC
>.|.|TRBV28|TRBJ1-1
CASRSEVGTEAFF
TGTGCCAGCAGGTCGGAGGTGGGAACTGAAGCTTTCTTT
>.|.|TRBV4-3|TRBJ1-2
CASSQARGLGGYTF
TGCGCCAGCAGCCAGGCCAGGGGCTTGGGAGGCTACACCTTC
>.|.|TRBV25-1|TRBJ1-1
CASSEPGLNTEAFF
TGTGCCAGCAGTGAACCCGGTTTGAACACTGAAGCTTTCTTT
>.|TRBD1|TRBV4-2|TRBJ1-6
CASSRDGTGNNSPLHF
TGTGCCAGCAGCCGCGACGGGACAGGGAATAATTCACCCCTCCACTTT
>.|.|TRBV7-6|TRBJ1-6
CASENHRRGWSSYNSPLHF
TGTGCCAGCGAAAATCACCGGCGGGGCTGGAGCTCCTATAATTCACCCCTCCACTTT
>.|.|TRBV5-1|TRBJ1-1
CASSPGRGNTEAFF
TGCGCCAGCAGCCCCGGCAGGGGGAACACTGAAGCTTTCTTT
>.|TRBD1|TRBV4-2|TRBJ2-5
CASSPGQAETQYF
TGTGCCAGCAGCCCTGGACAGGCCGAGACCCAGTACTTC
>.|TRBD2|TRBV7-8|TRBJ2-7
CASSPASGASYEQYF
TGTGCCAGCAGCCCTGCTAGCGGGGCATCCTACGAGCAGTACTTC
>.|.|TRBV9|TRBJ1-4
CASSRGGTREKLFF
TGTGCCAGCAGTCGGGGGGGTACGCGGGAAAAACTGTTTTTT
>.|TRBD2|TRBV5-1|TRBJ2-1
CASSLTTSGGAYNEQFF
TGCGCCAGCAGCCTCACGACTAGCGGGGGGGCGTACAATGAGCAGTTCTTC
>.|.|TRBV4-3|TRBJ2-5
CASSQGRGQETQYF
TGCGCCAGCAGCCAAGGCAGGGGCCAAGAGACCCAGTACTTC
>few|.|TRBV5-1|TRBJ2-6
CASSLIGAGANVLTF
TGCGCCAGCAGCTTGATTGGGGCCGGGGCCAACGTCCTGACTTTC
>.|TRBD1|TRBV6-5|TRBJ1-1
CASSLGTGNTEAFF
TGTGCCAGCAGCCTCGGGACAGGGAACACTGAAGCTTTCTTT
>.|TRBD2|TRBV11-1|TRBJ2-5
CASTVGRGVETQYF
TGTGCCAGCACCGTGGGCCGGGGGGTCGAGACCCAGTACTTC
>.|TRBD1|TRBV6-5|TRBJ2-2
CASTEGQGSTGELFF
TGTGCCAGCACGGAGGGACAGGGGTCCACCGGGGAGCTGTTTTTT
>.|TRBD2|TRBV13|TRBJ2-2
CASSPGVAGGSNTGELFF
TGTGCCAGCAGCCCGGGGGTAGCGGGGGGCTCGAACACCGGGGAGCTGTTTTTT
>.|.|TRBV4-1|TRBJ1-4
CASSPRGFGEKLFF
TGCGCCAGCAGCCCAAGGGGATTTGGTGAAAAACTGTTTTTT
>.|TRBD2|TRBV4-1|TRBJ2-7
CASSQGRGSSYEQYF
TGCGCCAGCAGCCAAGGGCGGGGGAGCTCCTACGAGCAGTACTTC
>.|TRBD1|TRBV27|TRBJ2-7
CASSKTPGQGISEQYF
TGTGCCAGCAGTAAGACCCCGGGACAGGGCATAAGCGAGCAGTACTTC
>.|.|TRBV21-1|TRBJ2-1
CASGRGGLDEQFF
TGTGCCAGCGGGCGGGGGGGCCTGGATGAGCAGTTCTTC
>.|TRBD2|TRBV5-1|TRBJ2-1
CASSSYWGSGEFF
TGCGCCAGCAGCTCCTACTGGGGGAGCGGGGAGTTCTTC
>.|TRBD1|TRBV28|TRBJ2-1
CASSLLQGGSYNEQFF
TGTGCCAGCAGTTTGCTACAGGGGGGCTCCTACAATGAGCAGTTCTTC
>.|.|TRBV15|TRBJ1-1
CATSGGGTVAFF
TGTGCCACCAGTGGTGGAGGGACGGTGGCTTTCTTT
>.|TRBD1|TRBV4-3|TRBJ2-2
CASSQDTGGYTGELFF
TGCGCCAGCAGCCAAGATACAGGGGGCTACACCGGGGAGCTGTTTTTT
>.|TRBD1|TRBV7-9|TRBJ2-3
CASSQRLGGTGGSSDTQYF
TGTGCCAGCAGCCAAAGATTGGGGGGGACAGGGGGTTCCTCAGATACGCAGTATTTT
>.|.|TRBV7-8|TRBJ1-6
CASSAQGLNSPLHF
TGTGCCAGCAGCGCGCAGGGTCTTAATTCACCCCTCCACTTT
>.|TRBD1|TRBV5-5|TRBJ2-7
CASSFGQGGYEQYF
TGTGCCAGCAGCTTCGGACAGGGGGGTTACGAGCAGTACTTC
>.|.|TRBV9|TRBJ2-3
CASSARGASTDTQYF
TGTGCCAGCAGCGCCCGCGGGGCTAGCACAGATACGCAGTATTTT
>.|TRBD2|TRBV7-2|TRBJ2-3
CASSSLAGGLDTQYF
TGTGCCAGCAGCTCCCTAGCGGGGGGGTTAGATACGCAGTATTTT